Below, 4 T cell receptor beta chains from the same sample are listed, as sequenced in a study of cytomegalovirus exposure and HLA in healthy donors. Both 60 Vbeta primers and 13 Jbeta primers went into the PCR. Libraries were prepared by immunoSEQ multiplex PCR; TCRdb keeps only in-frame clonotypes and omits some of them. The table records 200,000 to 250,000 clones, approximately 90% of them present only once. The specimen sequenced was PBMCs. Receptors were obtained from a woman younger than 35 in good health and CMV-seronegative.

The chain couples TRBV4-2 to TRBJ2-2, with 8 bases matching TRBD2. The CDR3 contains 17 residues. Trimming cost V 1 base and J 5 bases; bases outside gene matches: 9. Germline CDR1 and CDR2: LGHNA and YNFKEQ. CDR3 residues: CASSQVYSRGETGELFF. The CDR3 region has the DNA TGTGCCAGCAGCCAAGTCTACTCGCGGGGGGAGACCGGGGAGCTGTTTTTT.

Comment on this clone: A junction boundary mismatches the germline segment, possibly from a read error. Other DNA sequences within the sample encode an identical CDR3. This chain connects TRBV4-3 to TRBJ1-1, with 8 positions matching TRBD1. The CDR3 runs to 16 residues. The V gene's germline CDR1 is LGHNA and CDR2 YSLEER. This chain's CDR3 is CASSQEGDRRNTEAFF. CDR3 sequence (DNA): TGCGCCAGCAGCCAAGAGGGGGACAGGAGGAACACTGAGGCTTTCTTT.

This chain joins TRBV29-1 and TRBJ2-7; possibly TRBD2 for D (6 bases). Germline V gene data show CDR1 as SQVTM and CDR2 as ANQGSEA. The V and J ends lost 3 bases and 3 bases respectively, with 6 bases between them. The length of the CDR3 is 11 residues. CDR3 protein: CSVDGGYEQYF. The CDR3 bases are TGCAGCGTTGACGGGGGCTACGAGCAGTACTTC.

This clone was counted a single time. Mismatch with germline at one junction end may stem from a read error. The CDR3 loop is CASSVAGGLANEQFF. CDR3 bases: TGTGCCAGCAGCGTAGCGGGGGGGCTGGCGAATGAGCAGTTCTTC. The chain is built from TRBV7-7 and TRBJ2-1, with 11 bases identical to TRBD2. Germline values: CDR1 SSHAT, CDR2 FNYEAQ (reference sequence). This CDR3 spans 15 amino acids.